The clone carrying this TCR beta chain was observed a handful of times. The CDR3 is 16 amino acids. V shed 2 bases, J shed 3 bases, and the junction held 9 bases outside the gene matches. The germline V gene encodes CDR1 SEHNR and CDR2 FQNEAQ (reference sequence). This sample is part of a study of beta chain features in type 1 diabetes. Of the isolated RNA, all was reverse transcribed, and so the sequenced material was expressed TCRB transcripts. The table came from immunoSEQ multiplex PCR; TCRdb's copy has only in-frame clones and leaves some out. The sample has roughly 230,000 clones; more than 9% are singletons. Once sorted, every population was more than 95% pure.

The clonotype originates from a woman between 18 and 29 years old in good health. This chain joins TRBV7-9 and TRBJ2-7; 8 nucleotides line up with TRBD2. Sequencing was carried out using naive CD4+ T cells from blood. The DNA of the CDR3 is TGTGCCAGCAGCTTATGGGGAGCGGGAGTGCACTACGAGCAGTACTTC. Amino acid sequence: CASSLWGAGVHYEQYF. Together with reference TRBV7-9 and TRBJ2-7, the CDR3 gives the full variable domain: DTGVSQNPRHKITKRGQNVTFRCDPISEHNRLYWYRQTLGQGPEFLTYFQNEAQLEKSRLLSDRFSAERPKGSFSTLEIQRTEQGDSAMYLCASSLWGAGVHYEQYFGPGTRLTVT.